What follows are 9 T cell receptor beta chains derived from one specimen sequenced in a study of glioma-infiltrating T cells. TCR alpha and beta CDR3 regions were amplified from RNA using iRepertoire nested multiplex PCR. TCRdb reanalysed the multiplex PCR reads using MiXCR and keeps one entry per CDR3 protein. The table shows approximately 120,000 distinct CDR3 sequences, with roughly 24% occurring only once. The sequenced sample was glioma tissue, nonneoplastic brain tissue, or PBMCs (not recorded which). The receptors derive from a human donor with low-grade glioma or glioblastoma, undergoing nonglioma brain surgery, or in good health (not recorded which).

The chain uses TRBV5-1 and TRBJ2-5; D gene ambiguous. Germline loops: CDR1 SGHRS, CDR2 YFSETQ. V lost 4 bases and J lost 2, with 15 bases in between. The CDR3 is 15 amino acids. As DNA, the CDR3 is TGCGCCAGCAGCCCCACCGGACCGGCTCAAGAGACCCAGTACTTC. This encodes CASSPTGPAQETQYF. The variable domain in full, completed from reference TRBV5-1 and TRBJ2-5, reads KAGVTQTPRYLIKTRGQQVTLSCSPISGHRSVSWYQQTPGQGLQFLFEYFSETQRNKGNFPGRFSGRQFSNSRSEMNVSTLELGDSALYLCASSPTGPAQETQYFGPGTRLLVL.

This clonotype appeared many times. CDR3: CASSEIQGAYEQYF. In nucleotides, the CDR3 is TGTGCCAGCAGTGAGATCCAGGGGGCGTACGAGCAGTACTTC. The rearrangement joins TRBV28 to TRBJ2-7; 8 nucleotides align to TRBD1. The germline gives CDR1 MDHEN, CDR2 SYDVKM. J gave up 4 bases and V 5 bases, and 7 bases lay outside the gene matches. This CDR3 is 14 amino acids long.

The sample holds many counts of this clonotype. The CDR3 DNA sequence: TGTGCCAGCAGTTACGGCCGACACTCCTACGAGCAGTACTTC. This encodes CASSYGRHSYEQYF. The chain is built from TRBV6-2 or TRBV6-3 and TRBJ2-7; D is unclear. Germline V gene lookup returns CDR1 MNHEY and CDR2 SVGEGT. Trimming took off 2 bases at V and 0 bases at J, with 8 bases between the two ends. This CDR3 contains 14 residues.

In this sample, this clonotype turned up many times. The J gene is TRBJ2-3, the V gene TRBV19, with D tentatively TRBD2 (5 bases). Trimming left V 2 bases short and J 2 bases short, with 8 bases between. Germline V gene sequence: CDR1 LNHDA, CDR2 SQIVND (reference sequence). CDR3 length equals 14 residues. This CDR3 is CASSITGTTDTQYF. CDR3 bases: TGTGCCAGTAGTATAACGGGAACCACAGATACGCAGTATTTT.

This chain joins TRBV2 and TRBJ2-1; 9 bases match TRBD2. With V trimmed by 7 bases and J by 2 bases, 6 bases remained unmatched. The germline V gene has CDR1 SNHLY and CDR2 FYNNEI. The CDR3 consists of 15 residues. CDR3 bases: TGTGCCAGCACGGGCGGGAGGGTCACCTACAATGAGCAGTTCTTC. This codes for CASTGGRVTYNEQFF. Looking up the rest from reference TRBV2 and TRBJ2-1 gives the full variable domain: EPEVTQTPSHQVTQMGQEVILRCVPISNHLYFYWYRQILGQKVEFLVSFYNNEISEKSEIFDDQFSVERPDGSNFTLKIRSTKLEDSAMYFCASTGGRVTYNEQFFGPGTRLTVL.

This clonotype has a handful of counts. The chain combines TRBV5-4 with TRBJ2-5, with 13 positions matching TRBD2. V shed 4 bases and J 3 bases; nucleotides not matched to a gene: 0. Germline V gene lookup returns CDR1 SGHNT and CDR2 YYREEE (reference sequence). The CDR3 has 14 amino acids. DNA of the CDR3: TGTGCCAGCAGCGGGACTAGCGGGAAAGAGACCCAGTACTTC. Its protein is CASSGTSGKETQYF. The full variable domain, with the rest looked up from reference TRBV5-4 and TRBJ2-5, is ETGVTQSPTHLIKTRGQQVTLRCSSQSGHNTVSWYQQALGQGPQFIFQYYREEENGRGNFPPRFSGLQFPNYSSELNVNALELDDSALYLCASSGTSGKETQYFGPGTRLLVL.

The chain combines TRBV9 with TRBJ1-1, with D possibly matching TRBD1 (6 bases). The CDR3 extends over 13 amino acids. CDR1 and CDR2 from the germline V gene are SGDLS and YYNGEE. Trimming pared 3 bases from V and 1 base from J, leaving 7 bases between. CDR3 amino acids: CASSEGQNTEAFF. The CDR3, as DNA: TGTGCCAGCAGCGAGGGACAGAACACTGAAGCTTTCTTT.

V is TRBV7-3 and J is TRBJ2-2, with D possibly being TRBD1 (6 bases). V lost 6 bases, J lost 4 bases, and 15 bases lay in between. CDR3 length: 15 residues. CDR1 and CDR2 from the germline V gene are SGHTA and FQGTGA. CDR3 nucleotide sequence: TGTGCCAGCAGTCCTCCGGGCAGGGGCACCGGGGAGCTGTTTTTT. Amino acid sequence: CASSPPGRGTGELFF.

About this clonotype: One junction end disagrees with the germline gene, perhaps due to a read error. The chain employs TRBV3-1 and TRBJ1-1; no reliable D call. The CDR3 covers 14 residues. CDR1 and CDR2 from the germline V gene are LGHDT and YNNKEL (reference sequence). In nucleotides, the CDR3 is TGTGCCAGCAGCCAACGGACGGCGAACACTAAAGCTTTCTTT. This sequence encodes CASSQRTANTKAFF.